Following are 27 T cell receptor beta chains from one sample sequenced in a study of EBV T-cell therapy then PD-1 blockade in nasopharyngeal carcinoma. Treatment denoted: AdE1-LMPpoly-expanded autologous EBV-specific T-cell therapy followed by anti-PD-1 nivolumab. No antigens are known for them. TCRdb's table, derived via immunoSEQ multiplex PCR, lists solely in-frame clones and lacks some. Here the sample spans under 20,000 clones, approximately 88% being singletons. The sequencing used CD8+ T cells from blood, collected at approximately day 31 from a patient whose treatment included autologous EBV-specific T cells and nivolumab. The receptors were sampled from a man aged 35-49 years with nasopharyngeal carcinoma.

This clone was recorded many times. The V call is TRBV29-1, the J call TRBJ2-7; a possible D gene is TRBD2 (5 bases). The length of the CDR3 is 13 residues. The V end was cut by 5 bases, the J end by 3 bases, with 14 bases between. Looked up from germline, CDR1 is SQVTM and CDR2 is ANQGSEA. In DNA, the CDR3 is TGCAGCGTTTCCAACGGAGAGGGCTACGAGCAGTACTTC. This sequence encodes CSVSNGEGYEQYF.

The chain recombines TRBV5-4 with TRBJ1-1; D call uncertain. V was pared by 4 bases and J by 5 bases, with 12 bases between. The CDR3 is 13 amino acids. The germline gives CDR1 SGHNT, CDR2 YYREEE (reference sequence). CDR3 DNA sequence: TGTGCCAGCAGCGCACGGGGAGATACTGAAGCTTTCTTT. It translates to CASSARGDTEAFF.

The chain links TRBV10-3 to TRBJ2-2, with a possible D match to TRBD1 (5 bases). The CDR3 has 17 amino acids. V lost 4 bases and J lost 5, with 20 bases in between. CDR1 and CDR2 from the germline V gene are ENHRY and SYGVKD. The CDR3 region has the DNA TGTGCCATCAGTGCGCCCCAAGGGGTTATCGGGACCGGGGAGCTGTTTTTT. Protein sequence: CAISAPQGVIGTGELFF.

V and J are TRBV4-3 and TRBJ2-5; D is uncertain. The germline CDR1 and CDR2 sequences are LGHNA and YSLEER. Trimming took 1 base from V and 4 from J, leaving 10 bases between them. This CDR3 comprises 14 residues. The CDR3 DNA follows: TGCGCCAGCAGCCAAGCAACTGGTCGAGAGACCCAGTACTTC. This sequence encodes CASSQATGRETQYF.

The chain couples TRBV5-1 to TRBJ1-4, with D uncertain. V was pared by 0 bases and J by 4 bases, with 13 bases between. The CDR3 has 16 amino acids. The germline CDR1 and CDR2 sequences are SGHRS and YFSETQ. The DNA for the CDR3 is TGCGCCAGCAGCTTGGGTCCGGGCAGGAATAATGAAAAACTGTTTTTT. This encodes CASSLGPGRNNEKLFF.

The chain links TRBV4-3 to TRBJ1-3; no clear D. CDR1 and CDR2 from the germline V gene are LGHNA and YSLEER. This CDR3 has 17 residues. Trimming left V 0 bases short and J 0 bases short, with 12 bases between. CDR3 region: CASSQDFPGISGNTIYF. In DNA form, the CDR3 reads TGCGCCAGCAGCCAAGATTTCCCGGGAATCTCTGGAAACACCATATATTTT.

The chain links TRBV9 to TRBJ1-1; no clear D gene. The CDR3 is 15 residues long. V was pared by 0 bases and J by 6 bases, with 15 bases between. Germline values: CDR1 SGDLS, CDR2 YYNGEE. Here the CDR3 DNA reads TGTGCCAGCAGCGTAGAGAAGTGGAGTAATGCTGAAGCTTTCTTT. As protein: CASSVEKWSNAEAFF.

This clone is medium-sized (0.01 to 0.1%) by share. The chain couples TRBV7-2 to TRBJ1-6, with 7 nucleotides matching TRBD1. This CDR3 region has 15 residues. Germline V lookup: CDR1 SGHTA, CDR2 FQGNSA. Germline trimming cut 2 bases from V and 5 bases from J; bases unmatched to any gene: 3. CDR3: CASSLFGTDNSPLHF. CDR3 bases: TGTGCCAGCAGCTTATTCGGGACAGATAATTCACCCCTCCACTTT. Drawing the rest from reference TRBV7-2 and TRBJ1-6, the complete variable domain is GAGVSQSPSNKVTEKGKDVELRCDPISGHTALYWYRQSLGQGLEFLIYFQGNSAPDKSGLPSDRFSAERTGGSVSTLTIQRTQQEDSAVYLCASSLFGTDNSPLHFGNGTRLTVT.

The V and J genes are TRBV5-4 and TRBJ2-3; 10 bases line up with TRBD2. CDR3 length: 18 residues. The junction had 7 bases not matched to a gene; V was cut back by 0 bases and J by 0 bases. The germline V gene has CDR1 SGHNT and CDR2 YYREEE (reference sequence). The CDR3 sequence is CASSLELLLAGSTDTQYF. The DNA of the CDR3 is TGTGCCAGCAGCTTGGAGTTGCTACTAGCGGGGAGCACAGATACGCAGTATTTT. The whole variable domain, filled in from reference TRBV5-4 and TRBJ2-3, reads ETGVTQSPTHLIKTRGQQVTLRCSSQSGHNTVSWYQQALGQGPQFIFQYYREEENGRGNFPPRFSGLQFPNYSSELNVNALELDDSALYLCASSLELLLAGSTDTQYFGPGTRLTVL.

The chain joins TRBV3-1 (or the pseudogene TRBV3-2) to TRBJ1-3; the D is unclear. CDR3 size: 16 residues. Trimming took 4 bases from V and 0 from J, leaving 13 bases between them. Per the germline V gene, CDR1 is LGHDT and CDR2 is YNNKEL (reference sequence). CDR3 sequence reads: CASSPGHGGSGNTIYF. CDR3 nucleotide sequence: TGTGCCAGCAGCCCAGGCCACGGCGGCTCTGGAAACACCATATATTTT.

This chain uses TRBV4-3 with TRBJ2-7; no clear D. V was clipped by 3 bases and J by 0 bases, with 9 bases between them. This CDR3 has 14 residues. Germline V gene sequence: CDR1 LGHNA, CDR2 YSLEER. The CDR3 sequence is CASSQEGYSYEQYF. In nucleotides, the CDR3 is TGCGCCAGCAGCCAGGAAGGTTACTCCTACGAGCAGTACTTC.

The chain is built from TRBV9 and TRBJ2-5, with TRBD2 matching over 7 bases. This CDR3 is 16 amino acids long. The J segment lost 0 bases and the V segment lost 1 base, leaving 6 bases of the junction unmatched. CDR1 SGDLS and CDR2 YYNGEE come from the germline V gene. CDR3 DNA sequence: TGTGCCAGCAGCGTACGAGCGGGGCTAGACCAAGAGACCCAGTACTTC. Translation gives CASSVRAGLDQETQYF.

This chain joins TRBV5-6 and TRBJ2-7; D is unresolved. The germline gives CDR1 SGHDT, CDR2 YYEEEE. Trimming removed 0 bases at V and 5 bases at J, with 3 bases between. The CDR3 extends over 11 amino acids. The CDR3 DNA reads TGTGCCAGCAGCTTGGGGAACGAGCAGTACTTC. Encoded protein: CASSLGNEQYF.

V usage is TRBV27 and J usage is TRBJ2-7; D assignment may be TRBD1 or TRBD2 (5 bases each). V was shortened by 5 bases and J by 2 bases, with 19 bases between the two germline ends. The CDR3 consists of 16 residues. Germline loops: CDR1 MNHEY, CDR2 SMNVEV (reference sequence). The CDR3 sequence: CASSTPMGPPTYEQYF. The CDR3 coding sequence is TGTGCCAGCAGTACTCCCATGGGACCGCCAACCTACGAGCAGTACTTC.

This clone showed up just once. The chain employs TRBV6-4 and TRBJ2-7; D gene uncertain. The CDR3 consists of 12 residues. Trimming removed 6 bases at V and 1 base at J, with 7 bases between. Germline V gene lookup returns CDR1 MRHNA and CDR2 SNTAGT. Written as DNA, the CDR3 is TGTGCCAGCAGCCCCTTTTCCTACGAGCAGTACTTC. As protein: CASSPFSYEQYF.

The rearrangement links TRBV27 to TRBJ1-2, with 10 bases that match TRBD1. The CDR3 is 15 amino acids. Germline lookup yields CDR1 MNHEY and CDR2 SMNVEV (reference sequence). J gave up 4 bases and V 5 bases, and 7 bases lay outside the gene matches. Here the CDR3 reads CASSPGQGYTYGYTF. The CDR3 DNA reads TGTGCCAGCAGTCCGGGACAGGGGTACACCTATGGCTACACCTTC.

This clone was recorded once. V and J are TRBV19 and TRBJ1-2, with 8 bases that match TRBD1. Germline CDR1 and CDR2: LNHDA and SQIVND (reference sequence). The junction had 3 bases not matched to a gene; V was cut back by 8 bases and J by 4 bases. The CDR3 consists of 12 residues. The CDR3 loop is CASDDRGYGYTF. In nucleotides, the CDR3 is TGTGCCAGTGACGACAGGGGCTATGGCTACACCTTC.

The chain uses TRBV18 and TRBJ1-5, with a tentative D call TRBD1 (5 bases). The CDR3 length is 16 residues. Germline values: CDR1 KGHSH, CDR2 LQKENI. Trimming cost V 2 bases and J 2 bases, with 13 bases left between them. Written as DNA, the CDR3 is TGTGCCAGCTCACCATTCGGGGGTTTGGGCAATCAGCCCCAGCATTTT. Encoded protein: CASSPFGGLGNQPQHF.

CDR3 DNA sequence: TGTGCCAGCAGTCCAGGCGGGGTCGGCACTGAAGCTTTCTTT. It translates to CASSPGGVGTEAFF. This sequence joins TRBV9 and TRBJ1-1; no firm D call. Trimming left V 5 bases short and J 4 bases short, with 15 bases between. This CDR3 spans 14 amino acids. Germline loops: CDR1 SGDLS, CDR2 YYNGEE.

The chain joins TRBV6-1 to TRBJ1-2, with TRBD1 matching 9 bases. The CDR3 covers 17 residues. The junction had 9 bases not matched to a gene; V was cut back by 1 base and J by 3 bases. Per germline, CDR1 MNHNS and CDR2 SASEGT. CDR3 in DNA: TGTGCCAGCAGTGAAGTTGGGCATACAGGGGGCTACTATGGCTACACCTTC. Its protein product is CASSEVGHTGGYYGYTF.

V gene TRBV28 combines with J gene TRBJ1-4; the D gene is possibly TRBD1 (5 bases). CDR1 is MDHEN, CDR2 SYDVKM, per germline. Trimming took 2 bases from V and 8 from J, leaving 21 bases between them. This CDR3 spans 17 amino acids. The CDR3 DNA follows: TGTGCCAGCAGTTTACCTCCGGGACTGTACCTGGCGGAAAAACTGTTTTTT. Translating it yields CASSLPPGLYLAEKLFF.

The chain recombines TRBV27 with TRBJ1-5; D is perhaps TRBD1 (5 bases). The CDR3 spans 17 residues. From germline, CDR1 is MNHEY and CDR2 SMNVEV (reference sequence). The V gene lost 6 bases and the J gene lost 0 bases, with 18 bases spanning the gap. The CDR3, as DNA: TGTGCCAGCAGCGCGGTCCAGAGGGGATATAGCAATCAGCCCCAGCATTTT. Translated, it gives CASSAVQRGYSNQPQHF.

The CDR3 DNA sequence: TGTGCCAGCGGGGATGAGGTCGGCACAGATACGCAGTATTTT. Its translation: CASGDEVGTDTQYF. The rearrangement joins TRBV7-6 to TRBJ2-3; D remains unclear. This CDR3 is 14 amino acids long. Per the germline V gene, CDR1 is SGHVS and CDR2 is FNYEAQ. The V end lost 8 bases, the J end lost 1 base, and 13 bases lay between the germline ends.

This sequence joins TRBV25-1 and TRBJ1-1; 8 bases align to TRBD1. CDR3 length equals 14 residues. The trim removed 8 bases at V and 4 bases at J, leaving 9 bases unmatched. The germline gives CDR1 MGHDK, CDR2 SYGVNS. CDR3 nucleotide sequence: TGTGCCAGCGGACGCACAGGGGGAGGCACTGAAGCTTTCTTT. Translating it yields CASGRTGGGTEAFF.

The sample holds one count of this clone. The gene calls are TRBV4-3 and TRBJ1-3, with D uncertain. Trimming left V 0 bases short and J 0 bases short, with 9 bases between. This CDR3 region has 16 residues. Germline-derived CDR1 and CDR2 are LGHNA and YSLEER. In DNA, the CDR3 is TGCGCCAGCAGCCAAGAGTATGTCCTCTCTGGAAACACCATATATTTT. Protein sequence: CASSQEYVLSGNTIYF.

CDR3 loop: CASSPMVRGDQPQHF. In DNA form, the CDR3 reads TGCGCCAGCTCACCGATGGTGAGGGGGGATCAGCCCCAGCATTTT. J is TRBJ1-5 and V is TRBV4-1; TRBD1 might be the D (6 bases). The CDR3 is 15 amino acids. Germline V CDR1 and CDR2: MGHRA, YSYEKL. The V and J ends lost 8 bases and 5 bases respectively, with 19 bases between them.

The chain joins TRBV28 to TRBJ1-6; TRBD1 agrees at 10 bases. V dropped 4 bases and J dropped 5; count of bases not matched to a gene: 2. CDR1 is MDHEN and CDR2 is SYDVKM in the germline V gene. This CDR3 has 15 amino acids. CDR3 nucleotides: TGTGCCAGCAGTTCCGGGACAGGGGATAATTCACCCCTCCACTTT. Translating it yields CASSSGTGDNSPLHF.